These 12 T cell receptor beta chains were sequenced from one sample in a study of blood T cell repertoires in COVID-19. Assay: immunoSEQ multiplex PCR; the TCRdb copy retains only in-frame clones and omits some. The sample carries approximately 71,000 clones, 82% recorded once. The sequencing input was peripheral blood. Receptor source: a woman aged 80 or over with acute or convalescent COVID-19.

This clone was counted a single time. The rearrangement joins TRBV5-1 to TRBJ1-1, with D maybe TRBD1 (6 bases). This CDR3 contains 15 residues. Per the germline V gene, CDR1 is SGHRS and CDR2 is YFSETQ. V was trimmed by 0 bases and J by 6 bases, leaving 15 bases between them. CDR3 sequence reads: CASSLGTGISAEAFF. For the CDR3, the DNA is TGCGCCAGCAGCTTGGGTACAGGGATATCTGCTGAAGCTTTCTTT. The full variable domain, rest sourced from reference TRBV5-1 and TRBJ1-1, is KAGVTQTPRYLIKTRGQQVTLSCSPISGHRSVSWYQQTPGQGLQFLFEYFSETQRNKGNFPGRFSGRQFSNSRSEMNVSTLELGDSALYLCASSLGTGISAEAFFGQGTRLTVV.

V usage is TRBV9 and J usage is TRBJ1-4; D is undetermined. Looked up from germline, CDR1 is SGDLS and CDR2 is YYNGEE. V was shortened by 3 bases and J by 7 bases, with 7 bases between the two germline ends. The length of the CDR3 is 12 residues. CDR3 sequence: CASSARGEKLFF. The CDR3 DNA sequence: TGTGCCAGCAGCGCCCGCGGTGAAAAACTGTTTTTT.

The J gene is TRBJ1-1, the V gene TRBV5-1; 10 bases agree with TRBD1. The CDR3 is 16 residues long. The ends lost 4 bases at V and 6 bases at J; junction bases unmatched: 12. Germline V gene data show CDR1 as SGHRS and CDR2 as YFSETQ. This CDR3 is CASSPTGQGRSPEAFF. CDR3 nucleotide sequence: TGCGCCAGCAGCCCTACGGGACAGGGGAGATCTCCTGAAGCTTTCTTT. The whole variable domain, remainder taken from reference TRBV5-1 and TRBJ1-1, is KAGVTQTPRYLIKTRGQQVTLSCSPISGHRSVSWYQQTPGQGLQFLFEYFSETQRNKGNFPGRFSGRQFSNSRSEMNVSTLELGDSALYLCASSPTGQGRSPEAFFGQGTRLTVV.

This sequence joins TRBV11-2 and TRBJ1-6; D call uncertain. This CDR3 is 15 amino acids long. Trimming pared 3 bases from V and 5 bases from J, leaving 11 bases between. Germline V gene sequence: CDR1 SGHAT, CDR2 FQNNGV. CDR3 in DNA: TGTGCCAGCAGCTTCAGGCAACAACATAATTCACCCCTCCACTTT. This encodes CASSFRQQHNSPLHF.

The CDR3 sequence: CASRRTGYEKLFF. CDR3 sequence (DNA): TGTGCCAGCAGACGCACAGGGTATGAAAAACTGTTTTTT. The chain employs TRBV6-5 and TRBJ1-4; D possibly corresponds to TRBD1 (6 bases). Looked up from germline, CDR1 is MNHEY and CDR2 is SVGAGI. The CDR3 has 13 residues. The V end was cut by 6 bases, the J end by 6 bases, with 11 bases between.

The J gene is TRBJ2-7, the V gene TRBV6-5; the match to TRBD1 covers 7 bases. Trimming removed 6 bases from V and 3 bases from J; junction bases left unmatched: 2. Germline V lookup: CDR1 MNHEY, CDR2 SVGAGI. The CDR3 extends over 12 amino acids. The CDR3 nucleotides are TGTGCCAGCAGGCAGGGGGTCTACGAGCAGTACTTC. This gives the protein CASRQGVYEQYF.

V usage is TRBV28 and J usage is TRBJ2-1; perhaps TRBD2 as D (7 bases). Trimming took 1 base from V and 7 from J, leaving 20 bases between them. This CDR3 has 17 amino acids. The germline CDR1 and CDR2 sequences are MDHEN and SYDVKM. CDR3 amino acids: CASSLYSGGLGGNEQFF. CDR3 nucleotide sequence: TGTGCCAGCAGTTTATATTCCGGGGGGCTGGGAGGGAATGAGCAGTTCTTC. Drawing the rest from reference TRBV28 and TRBJ2-1, the complete variable domain is DVKVTQSSRYLVKRTGEKVFLECVQDMDHENMFWYRQDPGLGLRLIYFSYDVKMKEKGDIPEGYSVSREKKERFSLILESASTNQTSMYLCASSLYSGGLGGNEQFFGPGTRLTVL.

The rearrangement joins TRBV7-9 to TRBJ1-2, with no clear D. This CDR3 comprises 13 residues. Germline lookup yields CDR1 SEHNR and CDR2 FQNEAQ (reference sequence). The V and J ends lost 1 base and 7 bases respectively, with 10 bases between them. The CDR3 region is CASSLGAEPGYTF. The CDR3 nucleotides read TGTGCCAGCAGCTTAGGGGCAGAACCTGGCTACACCTTC.

The chain has TRBV5-6 and TRBJ1-2, with 7 bases fitting TRBD1. Looked up from germline, CDR1 is SGHDT and CDR2 is YYEEEE. The CDR3 covers 15 residues. With V trimmed by 3 bases and J by 7 bases, 12 bases remained unmatched. The CDR3 reads CASSSYRGAIFGYTF. The CDR3 region has the DNA TGTGCCAGCAGCTCCTACAGGGGTGCTATCTTTGGCTACACCTTC. The full variable domain, in which reference TRBV5-6 and TRBJ1-2 provide the parts outside the CDR3, is DAGVTQSPTHLIKTRGQQVTLRCSPKSGHDTVSWYQQALGQGPQFIFQYYEEEERQRGNFPDRFSGHQFPNYSSELNVNALLLGDSALYLCASSSYRGAIFGYTFGSGTRLTVV.

The chain carries TRBV10-3 and TRBJ2-5; the D gene is possibly TRBD2 (6 bases). The CDR3 consists of 14 residues. The V gene's germline CDR1 is ENHRY and CDR2 SYGVKD. The V gene lost 6 bases and the J gene lost 5 bases, with 16 bases spanning the gap. CDR3 residues: CAISLDYLGETQYF. The CDR3 DNA is TGTGCCATCAGCCTGGACTACCTCGGGGAGACCCAGTACTTC.

The chain is built from TRBV19 and TRBJ1-2; TRBD1 matches 8 bases. Germline assignment: CDR1 LNHDA and CDR2 SQIVND (reference sequence). The length of the CDR3 is 12 residues. Trimming took 7 bases from V and 5 from J; bases not matched to a gene: 3. The chain's CDR3 is CASTGTGYGYTF. In DNA form, the CDR3 reads TGTGCCAGTACCGGGACAGGATATGGCTACACCTTC.

This clone was counted once. V usage is TRBV7-9 and J usage is TRBJ2-7, with D unresolved. The germline V gene has CDR1 SEHNR and CDR2 FQNEAQ (reference sequence). With 5 bases removed from V and 2 bases from J, the gap between germline ends came to 16 bases. The CDR3 is 15 residues long. CDR3: CASSGSLGFPYEQYF. DNA for the CDR3: TGTGCCAGCAGCGGTTCTCTGGGCTTCCCCTACGAGCAGTACTTC.